This T cell receptor beta chain came from a study of cytomegalovirus exposure and HLA in healthy donors. Germline V gene sequence: CDR1 MNHEY, CDR2 SMNVEV (reference sequence). This CDR3 region has 16 residues. V lost 2 bases and J lost 0, with 12 bases in between. PCR involved 60 Vbeta and 13 Jbeta primers. Libraries were prepared by immunoSEQ multiplex PCR; TCRdb keeps only in-frame clonotypes and omits some of them. The sample shows fewer than 250,000 clones, about 88% of them seen only once. Sequencing was done on a sample of PBMCs. This chain uses TRBV27 with TRBJ2-3; weak D call: TRBD2 (5 bases). The clonotype was recovered from a young woman in good health and CMV-seronegative. As DNA, the CDR3 is TGTGCCAGCAGTTTAGAACGGGGAGCTAGCACAGATACGCAGTATTTT. Residues: CASSLERGASTDTQYF.